This is a list of T cell receptor beta chains from one sample in a study of blood T cells in healthy people across ages. Each CDR3 protein is one row after TCRdb ran MiXCR on the 5' RACE reads. The sample records about 800,000 distinct CDR3 sequences, about 46% being singletons. The sequenced material came from blood. These receptors were taken from a man at least 80 years old in good health. Each CDR3 is given with its conserved first and last residue. A D gene is named only where the DNA matches it firmly. A clone size is listed for some rows: how often the clone was seen (once, few, many), or a class if it is expanded.

v_call	clone_size	j_call	d_call	cdr3_aa	cdr3_nt
TRBV27	.	TRBJ2-7	TRBD1	CASSLSGQGIYEQYF	TGTGCCAGCAGTTTATCGGGACAGGGAATCTACGAGCAGTACTTC
TRBV5-6	.	TRBJ1-2	.	CASSPRSDYYGYTF	TGTGCCAGCAGCCCGAGGAGCGATTACTATGGCTACACCTTC
TRBV20-1	few	TRBJ2-3	TRBD2	CSARKREGPTDTQYF	TGCAGTGCTAGGAAGCGGGAGGGCCCCACAGATACGCAGTATTTT
TRBV18	few	TRBJ1-5	TRBD1	CASSPRRDSEQPQHF	TGTGCCAGCTCACCGAGGAGGGACAGTGAACAGCCCCAGCATTTT
TRBV6-2/TRBV6-3	few	TRBJ1-1	.	CASSRSGSVAEAFF	TGTGCCAGCAGTCGCTCGGGGTCCGTCGCTGAAGCTTTCTTT
TRBV2	.	TRBJ1-6	.	CASSDGGRSPLHF	TGTGCCAGCAGTGATGGGGGTAGGTCACCCCTCCACTTT
TRBV4-2	few	TRBJ2-6	.	CASSQVYRATSGANVLTF	TGTGCCAGCAGCCAAGTATACAGGGCAACCTCTGGGGCCAACGTCCTGACTTTC
TRBV12-3/TRBV12-4	.	TRBJ2-7	TRBD2	CASSFMTGGRHEQYF	TGTGCCAGCAGTTTCATGACGGGGGGGCGACACGAGCAGTACTTC
TRBV4-1	.	TRBJ1-1	.	CASSQLDWTEAFF	TGCGCCAGCAGCCAATTGGACTGGACTGAAGCTTTCTTT
TRBV27	.	TRBJ2-7	TRBD2	CASSFEGLAGDYNEQYF	TGTGCCAGCAGTTTCGAAGGACTAGCGGGAGACTACAATGAGCAGTACTTC
TRBV4-1	.	TRBJ2-3	TRBD2	CASSATGTRGGQDTQYF	TGCGCCAGCAGCGCTACCGGGACTAGGGGCGGTCAGGATACGCAGTATTTT
TRBV4-3	.	TRBJ2-5	.	CASSQGEGTYNEQYF	TGCGCCAGCAGCCAAGGAGAGGGTACTTACAATGAGCAGTACTTC